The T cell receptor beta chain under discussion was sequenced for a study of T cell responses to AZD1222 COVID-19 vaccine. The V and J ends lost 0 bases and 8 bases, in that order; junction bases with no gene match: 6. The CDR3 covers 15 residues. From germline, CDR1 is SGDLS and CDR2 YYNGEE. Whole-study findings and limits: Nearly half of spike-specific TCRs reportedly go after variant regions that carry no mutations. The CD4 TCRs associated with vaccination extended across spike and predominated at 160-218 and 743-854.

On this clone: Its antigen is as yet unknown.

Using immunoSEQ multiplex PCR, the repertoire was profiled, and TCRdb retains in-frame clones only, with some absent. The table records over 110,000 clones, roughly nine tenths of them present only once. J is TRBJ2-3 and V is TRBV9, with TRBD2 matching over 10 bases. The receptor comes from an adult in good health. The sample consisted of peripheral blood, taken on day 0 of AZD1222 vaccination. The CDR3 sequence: CASSVEAGGLITQYF. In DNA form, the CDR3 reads TGTGCCAGCAGCGTAGAAGCGGGAGGGCTAATTACGCAGTATTTT.